One sample yielded the 10 T cell receptor beta chains listed below, sequenced in a study of read filtering for tumor transcriptome and immune sequencing. Molecular barcoded adaptors covering alpha/delta and beta/gamma chains were used on approximately 440 ng RNA. TCRdb recomputed calls from the reads with MiXCR, one row per CDR3 protein. The repertoire includes under 60,000 distinct CDR3 sequences, around 20% of them detected once, and approximately 15% sits in the top ten. The sequenced sample consisted of a population of CD138-negative cells sorted from bone marrow. The origin of the receptors is a donor aged 40 or over with multiple myeloma.

This clonotype has at least ten counts. This chain connects TRBV20-1 to TRBJ1-6; D gene unclear. V was trimmed by 1 base and J by 3 bases, leaving 4 bases between them. The CDR3 length is 13 residues. The germline gives CDR1 DFQATT, CDR2 SNEGSKA (reference sequence). CDR3 region: CSARVGYNSPLHF. The CDR3 DNA is TGCAGTGCTAGAGTAGGCTATAATTCACCCCTCCACTTT.

This chain connects TRBV5-1 to TRBJ1-5, with a tentative D call TRBD1 (6 bases). The CDR3 spans 14 residues. V was shortened by 2 bases and J by 6 bases, with 12 bases between the two germline ends. Looked up from germline, CDR1 is SGHRS and CDR2 is YFSETQ. The DNA for the CDR3 is TGCGCCAGCAGCTTATCAGGGGAGAGTCAGCCCCAGCATTTT. Amino acids: CASSLSGESQPQHF.

Remarks on this clonotype: The junction shows a germline mismatch at one end, possibly a read error. The CDR3 spells CAGSEFRGRGGTQYF. The CDR3 DNA sequence: TGTGCCGGCAGTGAATTCAGGGGGCGAGGAGGGACGCAGTACTTT. V and J are TRBV25-1 and TRBJ2-3; 8 bases are a match to TRBD1. The CDR3 length is 15 residues. Germline V gene lookup returns CDR1 MGHDK and CDR2 SYGVNS.

This clonotype was recorded once. J is TRBJ2-3 and V is TRBV5-1; the D gene is possibly TRBD1 (5 bases). The ends were cut back, 4 bases at V and 1 base at J, with 13 bases in the middle. The CDR3 sequence is 15 residues long. Germline CDR1 reads SGHRS; CDR2 reads YFSETQ. The CDR3 coding sequence is TGCGCCAGCAGCAATCAGGGTTTTGGCACAGATACGCAGTATTTT. Protein: CASSNQGFGTDTQYF. The complete variable domain, with remaining parts taken from reference TRBV5-1 and TRBJ2-3, reads KAGVTQTPRYLIKTRGQQVTLSCSPISGHRSVSWYQQTPGQGLQFLFEYFSETQRNKGNFPGRFSGRQFSNSRSEMNVSTLELGDSALYLCASSNQGFGTDTQYFGPGTRLTVL.

This clonotype has ten or more counts. The chain couples TRBV5-1 to TRBJ2-6, with D uncertain. From germline, CDR1 is SGHRS and CDR2 YFSETQ. The CDR3 is 14 amino acids. V lost 4 bases to trimming and J lost 0 bases, with 5 bases between them. CDR3 in amino acids: CASSPGSGANVLTF. CDR3 in DNA: TGCGCCAGCAGCCCGGGCTCTGGGGCCAACGTCCTGACTTTC.

This clonotype has ten or more counts. The chain carries TRBV7-3 and TRBJ2-1, with 8 positions matching TRBD2. This CDR3 is 15 amino acids long. Trimming removed 2 bases from V and 5 bases from J; junction bases left unmatched: 5. Germline-derived CDR1 and CDR2 are SGHTA and FQGTGA. The CDR3 region has the DNA TGTGCCAGCAGCTTATATAGCGGGACGGACAATGAGCAGTTCTTC. It translates to CASSLYSGTDNEQFF.

The rearrangement joins TRBV19 to TRBJ1-1, with 10 bases matching TRBD1. The CDR3 runs to 15 residues. V was clipped by 5 bases and J by 6 bases; unmatched bases: 9. CDR1 is LNHDA and CDR2 is SQIVND in the germline V gene (reference sequence). In DNA form, the CDR3 reads TGTGCCAGTAGTCCCCGACAGGGGGCTAGATCTGAAGCTTTCTTT. This encodes CASSPRQGARSEAFF. The entire variable domain, with the rest obtained from reference TRBV19 and TRBJ1-1, is as follows: DGGITQSPKYLFRKEGQNVTLSCEQNLNHDAMYWYRQDPGQGLRLIYYSQIVNDFQKGDIAEGYSVSREKKESFPLTVTSAQKNPTAFYLCASSPRQGARSEAFFGQGTRLTVV.

This clonotype was detected many times. This chain links TRBV29-1 with TRBJ2-3; 11 nucleotides match TRBD1. This CDR3 has 13 residues. J was trimmed by 5 bases and V by 7 bases; bases with no gene match: 5. Germline values: CDR1 SQVTM, CDR2 ANQGSEA. The CDR3 protein is CSAIGTGGDTQYF. As DNA, the CDR3 is TGCAGCGCCATAGGGACAGGGGGAGATACGCAGTATTTT.

On this clonotype itself: Possible read error: a much larger clone is one base away. The missing conserved phenylalanine or tryptophan at the end of this CDR3 makes a read error likely. The genes are TRBV12-3 or TRBV12-4 and TRBJ2-4; D unclear. The CDR3 spans 11 residues. V gave up 0 bases and J gave up 10 bases, with 4 bases separating them. For the CDR3, the DNA is TGTGCCAGCAGTTTAGCGGAGATTCAGTACCTC. It specifies CASSLAEIQYL.

Remarks on this clonotype: No conserved phenylalanine or tryptophan ends this CDR3, so it is likely a read error. The chain uses TRBV7-2 and TRBJ2-5; D uncertain. This CDR3 has 15 residues. Trimming shortened V by 8 bases and J by 5 bases, and 21 bases separated the two germline ends. Germline V gene data show CDR1 as SGHTA and CDR2 as FQGNSA. This chain's CDR3 is CASRNGVRSSETQYL. DNA of the CDR3: TGTGCCAGCCGCAATGGGGTGAGGTCGTCCGAGACCCAGTACCTC.